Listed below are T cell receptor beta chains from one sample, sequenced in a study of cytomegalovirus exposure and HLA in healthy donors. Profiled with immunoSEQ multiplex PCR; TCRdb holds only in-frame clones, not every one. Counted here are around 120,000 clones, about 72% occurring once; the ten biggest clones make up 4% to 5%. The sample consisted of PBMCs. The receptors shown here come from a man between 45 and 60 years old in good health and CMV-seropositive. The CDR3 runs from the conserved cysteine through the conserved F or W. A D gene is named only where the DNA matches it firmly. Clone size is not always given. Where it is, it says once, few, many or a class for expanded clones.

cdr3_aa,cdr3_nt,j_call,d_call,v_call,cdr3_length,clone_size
CASSKQGALGEQYF,TGTGCCAGCAGCAAACAGGGGGCCCTGGGAGAGCAGTACTTC,TRBJ2-7,TRBD1,TRBV6-5,14,NA
CASNLRGLNTEAFF,TGTGCCAGCAATCTTAGGGGGCTCAACACTGAAGCTTTCTTT,TRBJ1-1,TRBD1,TRBV28,14,few
CAGSGGGTGRNEQFF,TGTGCCGGGAGTGGAGGTGGGACAGGGCGAAATGAGCAGTTCTTC,TRBJ2-1,TRBD1,TRBV18,15,NA
CASSQQQGTDTQYF,TGTGCCAGCAGTCAGCAACAGGGAACAGATACGCAGTATTTT,TRBJ2-3,NA,TRBV6-5,14,once
CASQSGGRPYEQYF,TGTGCCAGCCAGTCGGGGGGGAGACCCTACGAGCAGTACTTC,TRBJ2-7,TRBD2,TRBV18,14,NA
CASSEGGLTGSGKLFF,TGTGCCAGCAGTGAAGGGGGATTGACAGGGAGTGGAAAACTGTTTTTT,TRBJ1-4,TRBD1,TRBV2,16,NA
CASSRTFENTEAFF,TGCGCCAGCAGCCGAACTTTTGAGAACACTGAAGCTTTCTTT,TRBJ1-1,NA,TRBV5-1,14,NA
CASSYHPGTGSGYTF,TGTGCCAGCAGTTACCATCCTGGGACAGGGAGCGGCTACACCTTC,TRBJ1-2,TRBD1,TRBV6-5,15,NA
CASSRDRANQPQHF,TGTGCCAGCAGCCGGGACAGGGCCAATCAGCCCCAGCATTTT,TRBJ1-5,TRBD1,TRBV4-2,14,NA
CASSRLDRDDEKLFF,TGTGCCAGCAGCCGTCTTGACAGGGATGATGAAAAACTGTTTTTT,TRBJ1-4,TRBD1,TRBV6-5,15,NA
CASSHPRKREQSYNEQFF,TGCGCCAGCAGTCATCCACGGAAGCGGGAGCAATCCTACAATGAGCAGTTCTTC,TRBJ2-1,TRBD2,TRBV23-1,18,NA
CASIGTGVNTEAFF,TGTGCCAGCATTGGGACAGGGGTGAACACTGAAGCTTTCTTT,TRBJ1-1,TRBD1,TRBV2,14,NA
CASSLELRRGYNEQFF,TGTGCCAGCAGCTTAGAACTGAGGAGGGGCTACAATGAGCAGTTCTTC,TRBJ2-1,NA,TRBV7-2,16,NA
CASSPIQGQGFGEQFF,TGTGCCAGCAGCCCGATACAGGGCCAGGGCTTCGGTGAGCAGTTCTTC,TRBJ2-1,NA,TRBV13,16,NA
CASHKGQGFTGNTIYF,TGTGCCAGCCATAAAGGACAGGGTTTTACTGGAAACACCATATATTTT,TRBJ1-3,TRBD1,TRBV6-6,16,NA
CASSHDRGKNYGYTF,TGTGCCAGCAGTCACGACAGGGGGAAAAACTATGGCTACACCTTC,TRBJ1-2,TRBD1,TRBV27,15,NA
CASSLETSGLTYEQYF,TGCGCCAGCAGCCTTGAGACTAGCGGGCTAACCTACGAGCAGTACTTC,TRBJ2-7,TRBD2,TRBV5-1,16,NA
CASSYRAQGEKTQYF,TGTGCCAGCAGTTACCGGGCCCAGGGGGAAAAGACCCAGTACTTC,TRBJ2-5,TRBD1,TRBV6-5,15,NA
CASSYRRGGEAFF,TGTGCCAGCAGTTATCGCAGGGGCGGAGAAGCTTTCTTT,TRBJ1-1,NA,TRBV6-5,13,NA
CASSPGVFTGELFF,TGTGCCAGCAGCCCGGGGGTTTTCACCGGGGAGCTGTTTTTT,TRBJ2-2,NA,TRBV11-2,14,NA
CASSSRALKGEAFF,TGTGCCAGCAGCTCTAGAGCCCTTAAGGGGGAAGCTTTCTTT,TRBJ1-1,NA,TRBV7-9,14,NA
CASSPRDRKGEAFF,TGTGCCAGCAGCCCTCGGGACAGGAAGGGTGAAGCTTTCTTT,TRBJ1-1,TRBD1,TRBV13,14,NA
CASSQDNRGGYEQYF,TGTGCCAGCAGCCAAGATAATCGGGGAGGATACGAGCAGTACTTC,TRBJ2-7,NA,TRBV4-2,15,NA
CASSWGQSETQYF,TGCGCCAGCAGCTGGGGACAGAGCGAGACCCAGTACTTC,TRBJ2-5,TRBD1,TRBV5-1,13,NA